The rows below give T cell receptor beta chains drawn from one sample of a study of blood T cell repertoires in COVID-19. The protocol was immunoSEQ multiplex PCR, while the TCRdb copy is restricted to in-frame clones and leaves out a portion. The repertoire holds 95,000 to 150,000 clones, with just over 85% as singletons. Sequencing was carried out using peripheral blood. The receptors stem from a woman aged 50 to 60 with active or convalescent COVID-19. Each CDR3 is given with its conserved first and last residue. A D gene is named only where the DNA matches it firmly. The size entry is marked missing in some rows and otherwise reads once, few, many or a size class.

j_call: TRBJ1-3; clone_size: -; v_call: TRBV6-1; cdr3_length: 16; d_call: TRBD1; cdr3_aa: CASSETDRVVVNTIYF; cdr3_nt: TGTGCCAGCAGTGAAACCGACAGGGTGGTTGTAAACACCATATATTTT
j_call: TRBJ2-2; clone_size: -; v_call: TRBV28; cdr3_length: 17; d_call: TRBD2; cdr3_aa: CASSPPSGGRRTGELFF; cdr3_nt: TGTGCCAGCAGTCCTCCATCGGGCGGGAGGCGGACCGGGGAGCTGTTTTTT
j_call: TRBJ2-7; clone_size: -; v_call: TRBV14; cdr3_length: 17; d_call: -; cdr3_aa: CASSQLEGRGNSYEQYF; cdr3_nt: TGTGCCAGCAGTCAGCTGGAAGGGAGGGGGAACTCCTACGAGCAGTACTTC
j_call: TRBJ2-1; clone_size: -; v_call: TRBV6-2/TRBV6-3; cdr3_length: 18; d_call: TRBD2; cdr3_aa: CASSSHERLALMVDEQFF; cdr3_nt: TGTGCCAGCAGTTCCCATGAGCGACTAGCCCTTATGGTGGATGAGCAGTTCTTC
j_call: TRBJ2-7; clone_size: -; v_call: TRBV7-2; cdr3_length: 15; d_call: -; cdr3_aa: CASSLAAVGTYEQYF; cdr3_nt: TGTGCCAGCAGCTTAGCTGCGGTCGGAACCTACGAGCAGTACTTC
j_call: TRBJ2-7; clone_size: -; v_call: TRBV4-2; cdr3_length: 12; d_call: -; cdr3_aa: CASSQDLAEQYF; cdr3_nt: TGTGCCAGCAGCCAAGATCTGGCCGAGCAGTACTTC
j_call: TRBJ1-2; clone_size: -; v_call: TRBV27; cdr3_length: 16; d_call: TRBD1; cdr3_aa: CASSLSGTGVNYGYTF; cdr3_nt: TGTGCCAGCAGTTTATCCGGGACAGGGGTAAACTATGGCTACACCTTC
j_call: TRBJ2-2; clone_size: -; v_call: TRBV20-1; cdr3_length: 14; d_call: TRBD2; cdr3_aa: CSASQRERFGELFF; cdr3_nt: TGCAGTGCTAGTCAGCGGGAAAGGTTCGGGGAGCTGTTTTTT
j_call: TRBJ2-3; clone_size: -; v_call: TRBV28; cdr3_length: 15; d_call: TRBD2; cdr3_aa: CASSSGGIRPDTQYF; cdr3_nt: TGTGCCAGCTCCTCGGGGGGGATTCGGCCAGATACGCAGTATTTT
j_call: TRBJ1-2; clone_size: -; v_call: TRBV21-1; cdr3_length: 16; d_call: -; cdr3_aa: CASSKGRTGPNYGYTF; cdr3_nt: TGTGCCAGCAGCAAAGGTCGGACAGGGCCTAACTATGGCTACACCTTC
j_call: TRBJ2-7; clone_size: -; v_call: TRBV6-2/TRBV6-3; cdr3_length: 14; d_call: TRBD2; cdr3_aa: CASSRTSSSYEQYF; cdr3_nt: TGTGCCAGCAGTAGGACTAGCAGCTCCTACGAGCAGTACTTC
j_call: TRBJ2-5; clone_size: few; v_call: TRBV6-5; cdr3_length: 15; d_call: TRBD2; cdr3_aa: CASSFQPAGGETQYF; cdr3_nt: TGTGCCAGCAGTTTTCAACCAGCGGGAGGGGAGACCCAGTACTTC
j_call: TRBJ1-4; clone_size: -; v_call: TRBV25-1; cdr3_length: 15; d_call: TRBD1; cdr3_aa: CVSMRGAGGLEKLFF; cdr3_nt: TGTGTCAGCATGAGAGGGGCAGGGGGGTTGGAAAAACTGTTTTTT
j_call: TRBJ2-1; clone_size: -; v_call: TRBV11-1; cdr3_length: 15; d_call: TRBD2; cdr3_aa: CASSLDLSGDNEQFF; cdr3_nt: TGTGCCAGCAGCTTAGATCTTAGCGGGGACAATGAGCAGTTCTTC
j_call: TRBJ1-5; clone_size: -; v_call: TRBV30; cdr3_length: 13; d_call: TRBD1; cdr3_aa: CAWSVQGEQPQHF; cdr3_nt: TGTGCCTGGAGTGTACAGGGGGAGCAGCCCCAGCATTTT
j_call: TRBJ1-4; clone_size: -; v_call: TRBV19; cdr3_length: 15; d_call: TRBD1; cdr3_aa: CASTSQGAASEKLFF; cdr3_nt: TGTGCCAGTACCTCACAGGGGGCAGCCAGTGAAAAACTGTTTTTT
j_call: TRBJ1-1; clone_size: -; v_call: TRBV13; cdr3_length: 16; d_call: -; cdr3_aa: CASSLVSGEGNTEAFF; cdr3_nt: TGTGCCAGCAGCTTAGTGTCGGGGGAGGGGAACACTGAAGCTTTCTTT
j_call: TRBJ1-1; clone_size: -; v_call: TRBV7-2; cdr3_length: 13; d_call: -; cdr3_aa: CASRLGGGTEAFF; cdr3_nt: TGTGCCAGCCGCTTGGGGGGAGGGACTGAAGCTTTCTTT
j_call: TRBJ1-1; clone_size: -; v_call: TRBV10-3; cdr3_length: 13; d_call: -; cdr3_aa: CANTRGMGTEAFF; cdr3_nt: TGTGCCAACACACGCGGGATGGGCACTGAAGCTTTCTTT
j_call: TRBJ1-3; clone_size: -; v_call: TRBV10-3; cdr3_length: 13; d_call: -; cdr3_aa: CAIRDSSGNTIYF; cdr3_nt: TGTGCCATCAGGGACAGCTCTGGAAACACCATATATTTT
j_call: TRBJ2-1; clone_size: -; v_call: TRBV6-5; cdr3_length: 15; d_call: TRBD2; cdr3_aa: CASCVTSGNHNEQFF; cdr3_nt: TGTGCCAGTTGTGTAACTAGCGGCAATCACAATGAGCAGTTCTTC
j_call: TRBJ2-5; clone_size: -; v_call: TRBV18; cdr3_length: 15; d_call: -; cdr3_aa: CASSQTYSGQETQYF; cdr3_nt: TGTGCCAGCTCACAAACATACTCGGGACAAGAGACCCAGTACTTC
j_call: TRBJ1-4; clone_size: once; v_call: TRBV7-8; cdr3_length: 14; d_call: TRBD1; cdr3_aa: CASSRMGQSEKLFF; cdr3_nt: TGTGCCAGCAGCCGGATGGGACAGTCCGAAAAACTGTTTTTT
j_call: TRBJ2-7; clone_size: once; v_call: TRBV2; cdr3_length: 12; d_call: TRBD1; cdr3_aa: CASRGQGYEQYF; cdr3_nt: TGTGCCAGCAGAGGACAGGGATACGAGCAGTACTTC
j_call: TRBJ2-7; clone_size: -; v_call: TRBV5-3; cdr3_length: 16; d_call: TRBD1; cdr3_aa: CARSPRPQGFSYEQYF; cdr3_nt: TGTGCCAGAAGCCCGAGACCACAGGGGTTTAGCTACGAGCAGTACTTC
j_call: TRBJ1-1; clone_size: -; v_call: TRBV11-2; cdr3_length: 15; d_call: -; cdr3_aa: CASSLVRGKNTEAFF; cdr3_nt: TGTGCCAGCAGCTTGGTCAGGGGAAAAAACACTGAAGCTTTCTTT
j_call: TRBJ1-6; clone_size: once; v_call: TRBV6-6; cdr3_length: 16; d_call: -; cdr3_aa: CASSSVAVWINSPLHF; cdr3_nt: TGTGCCAGCAGTTCCGTCGCGGTCTGGATTAATTCACCCCTCCACTTT
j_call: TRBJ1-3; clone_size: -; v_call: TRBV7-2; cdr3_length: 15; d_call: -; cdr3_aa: CASSLFTGSGNTIYF; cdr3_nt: TGTGCCAGCAGCTTATTTACAGGGAGTGGAAACACCATATATTTT
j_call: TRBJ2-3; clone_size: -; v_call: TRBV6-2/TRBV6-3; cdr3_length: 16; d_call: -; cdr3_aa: CASSLYGRPGTDTQYF; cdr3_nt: TGTGCCAGCAGTCTGTATGGGAGGCCGGGCACAGATACGCAGTATTTT
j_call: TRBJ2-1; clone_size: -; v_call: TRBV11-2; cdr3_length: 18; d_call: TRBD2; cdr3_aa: CASSYLPGAGEGPPEQFF; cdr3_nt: TGTGCCAGCAGCTACTTGCCTGGTGCCGGGGAGGGCCCCCCTGAGCAGTTCTTC
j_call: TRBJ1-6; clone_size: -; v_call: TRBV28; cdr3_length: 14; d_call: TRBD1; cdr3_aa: CATNSWDRNSPLHF; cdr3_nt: TGTGCCACCAACTCGTGGGACAGAAATTCACCCCTCCACTTT
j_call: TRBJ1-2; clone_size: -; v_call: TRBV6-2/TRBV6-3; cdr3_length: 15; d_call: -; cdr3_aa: CASSYGVKVGSGYTF; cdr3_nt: TGTGCCAGCAGTTACGGAGTCAAAGTCGGGTCTGGCTACACCTTC
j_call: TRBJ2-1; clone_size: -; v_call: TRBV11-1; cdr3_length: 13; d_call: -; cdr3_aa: CASSLDRASGGFF; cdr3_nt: TGTGCCAGCAGCTTAGATCGGGCCTCCGGAGGGTTCTTC
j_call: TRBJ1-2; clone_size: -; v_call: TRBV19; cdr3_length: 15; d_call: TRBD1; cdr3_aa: CASSIAGTDNYGYTF; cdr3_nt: TGTGCCAGTAGTATAGCCGGGACAGATAACTATGGCTACACCTTC
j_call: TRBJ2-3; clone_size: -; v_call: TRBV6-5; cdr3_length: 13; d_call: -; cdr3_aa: CASSGGTTDTQYF; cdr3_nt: TGTGCCAGCAGCGGCGGGACTACAGATACGCAGTATTTT
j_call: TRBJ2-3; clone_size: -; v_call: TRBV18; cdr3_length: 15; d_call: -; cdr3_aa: CASSPLTSSSDTQYF; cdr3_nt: TGTGCCAGCTCACCCCTGACTAGTAGTTCAGATACGCAGTATTTT